The 6 T cell receptor beta chains in this list originate from one sample, sequenced in a study of PD-1 blockade in classical Hodgkin lymphoma. Every patient had relapsed following autologous stem cell transplantation, and cohorts differed in brentuximab vedotin exposure. TCRdb's table, derived via immunoSEQ multiplex PCR, lists solely in-frame clones and lacks some. The profile shows about 97,000 clones, 80% to 85% of them singletons. Material: peripheral blood mononuclear cells (PBMCs), obtained at baseline. The source of these receptors is a human donor with classical Hodgkin lymphoma.

V is TRBV11-3 and J is TRBJ2-2; 8 nucleotides agree with TRBD1. The junction had 7 bases not matched to a gene; V was cut back by 5 bases and J by 8 bases. This CDR3 has 14 residues. The germline gives CDR1 SGHNT, CDR2 YENEEA. CDR3 DNA: TGTGCCAGCAGCGGGCAGGGGGCGACAGGGGAGCTGTTTTTT. Translation: CASSGQGATGELFF. Filled out from reference TRBV11-3 and TRBJ2-2, the complete variable domain reads EAGVVQSPRYKIIEKKQPVAFWCNPISGHNTLYWYLQNLGQGPELLIRYENEEAVDDSQLPKDRFSAERLKGVDSTLKIQPAELGDSAVYLCASSGQGATGELFFGEGSRLTVL.

This clone was counted only a few times. V gene TRBV10-3 combines with J gene TRBJ1-2; D is unclear. With 2 bases removed from V and 4 bases from J, the gap between germline ends came to 2 bases. Germline CDR1 is ENHRY and CDR2 is SYGVKD. CDR3 size: 11 residues. CDR3 region: CAISETYGYTF. CDR3 DNA sequence: TGTGCCATCAGTGAGACCTATGGCTACACCTTC.

This chain uses TRBV5-1 with TRBJ2-7, with 11 bases identical to TRBD2. With 3 bases clipped from V and 3 bases from J, the junction kept 2 bases outside the gene matches. The CDR3 contains 14 residues. From germline, CDR1 is SGHRS and CDR2 YFSETQ. The CDR3 protein is CASSSGTSGYEQYF. Written as DNA, the CDR3 is TGCGCCAGCAGCTCGGGGACTAGCGGCTACGAGCAGTACTTC.

The chain couples TRBV19 to TRBJ1-2; perhaps TRBD1 as D (6 bases). Germline loops: CDR1 LNHDA, CDR2 SQIVND (reference sequence). The CDR3 totals 12 residues. V shed 9 bases and J shed 3 bases, with 11 bases lying between them. The CDR3 coding sequence is TGTGCCAGCACCCAGGGGTACTATGGCTACACCTTC. Its translation is CASTQGYYGYTF.

The rearrangement joins TRBV11-2 to TRBJ2-1, with a tentative D call TRBD2 (6 bases). V lost 1 base and J 4 bases, leaving 8 bases between the germline ends. Germline V gene lookup returns CDR1 SGHAT and CDR2 FQNNGV. There are 14 residues in the CDR3. In DNA, the CDR3 is TGTGCCAGCAGCTTAGGGACTACTTACAATGAGCAGTTCTTC. Amino acids: CASSLGTTYNEQFF.

Regarding this clone: A junction boundary mismatches the germline segment, possibly from a read error. The J gene is TRBJ2-7, the V gene TRBV10-3; D is ambiguous. The CDR3 consists of 14 residues. CDR1 ENHRY and CDR2 SYGVKD come from the germline V gene. Here the CDR3 DNA reads TGTGCCAGCAGTTACGCCCCTGGCCCCTACGAGCAGTACTTC. Translating gives CASSYAPGPYEQYF.